One T cell receptor (beta chain) is described in this entry. The read terminates 3 residues ahead of where the CDR3 ends, so the germline J gene completes it. The data were produced by immunoSEQ multiplex PCR, yet TCRdb's version contains in-frame clones alone and is incomplete. Its table records 25,000 to 35,000 clones. The data are from a study of T cells in women clearing cervical HPV infection. Overall study: Controls gave blood once infection was undetectable; cases at lesion identification.

This CDR3 is built from 14 residues. Trimming cost V 1 base and J 5 bases, with 11 bases left between them. Germline V lookup: CDR1 SGHVS, CDR2 FNYEAQ. The source of this sequence is a woman aged 18 to 69 with a cervical HPV16 infection that either progressed to CIN3+ or cleared (not recorded which). This sequence joins TRBV7-6 and TRBJ2-5; tentatively, D is TRBD1 (6 bases). Sequenced sample: blood buffy coat. CDR3 DNA, as far as it was read: TGTGCCAGCAGCTTAGGGGGGCCGCCGGAGACC. As protein: CASSLGGPPET. The full CDR3 sequence reads CASSLGGPPETQYF.